This TCR delta chain was obtained from a study of γδ T cells in repeated Plasmodium falciparum infection. Study-level information: Malian children with intense seasonal malaria exposure were compared with matched Australian children. Each infection was followed by sampling at 21 days, plus baseline and some pre-infection draws.

Only a few counts were recorded for this clone. What it binds is not known. Given a far larger clone just one base away, this is likely a sequencing read error. The same CDR3 is also encoded by other DNA sequences in this sample. Germline-derived CDR1 and CDR2 are GEAIGNYY and EKD. CDR3 length equals 17 residues. Flow sorting of PBMC yielded separate Vgamma9/Vdelta2+ and Vdelta2-negative gammadelta T cell populations for bulk repertoire analysis. Overall study findings and caveats: Malian children's Vdelta2-negative repertoires appeared more expanded and less diverse than Australians'.

TCRdb re-analyzed the multiplex PCR reads via CATT. The sample shows under 60,000 delta-chain clones, 1.6% of them seen only once. V is TRDV2 and J is TRDJ1; a possible D gene is TRDD3 (6 bases). TCRdb leaves out the J gene; it was filled in here by matching the DNA to germline. Sequencing input: gamma-delta T cells from blood. The source of this sequence is a pool of human donors (malaria-infected and uninfected, not separated). The CDR3 region has the DNA TGTGCTTGTGACACCGGGAGGGGGGACCAGTACACCGATAAACTCATCTTT. Amino acids: CACDTGRGDQYTDKLIF.